This T cell receptor beta chain was recorded in a study of blood T cells in healthy people across ages. Overall study findings and caveats: Because sorting was not performed, PBMCs prevented conclusive naive versus antigen-experienced comparison.

The second PCR ran 7 to 11 cycles with a sample-barcoded 5' primer and J-beta primers. In TCRdb, the 5' RACE reads were re-called with MiXCR into one record per CDR3 protein. The sample has about a million distinct CDR3 sequences; 45% to 60% are singletons. The CDR3 is made up of 15 amino acids. Germline loops: CDR1 DFQATT, CDR2 SNEGSKA (reference sequence). Trimming left V 1 base short and J 3 bases short, with 15 bases between. Turning to this clonotype: Antigen unknown.

Sequenced input: blood. This clonotype was sampled from a woman in her sixties or seventies in good health. V usage is TRBV20-1 and J usage is TRBJ1-2; tentative D call: TRBD1 (6 bases). The CDR3 sequence is CSARGFKEGDYGYTF. The CDR3 nucleotides read TGCAGTGCTAGAGGGTTTAAGGAGGGGGACTATGGCTACACCTTC.